This T cell receptor (beta chain) was retrieved from a study of OX40 agonist ivuxolimab in advanced cancers. At the level of the whole study: Ivuxolimab, which targeted the costimulatory receptor OX40 (CD134), was an agonistic, fully human IgG2 monoclonal antibody. Of the approximately 53 patients in dose escalation, 19 had hepatocellular carcinoma, around 15 had melanoma, 9 had renal cell carcinoma and 9 had head and neck cancer. A male proportion of 82.7% and a mean age of approximately 55 years, ranging from about 23 to 79, were recorded for the dose-escalation cohort. Patients were allowed to have had prior anti-PD-1, anti-PD-L1 or anti-CTLA-4 therapy, and approximately 40% of the dose-escalation patients had previously received checkpoint inhibitors. Intravenous ivuxolimab was administered to patients every 2 weeks at six dose levels: 0.01, 0.1, 0.3, 1.5, 3 and 10 mg/kg. Three dose-escalation patients achieved partial responses, one with hepatocellular carcinoma and two with cutaneous melanoma. The point of sequencing TCRbeta in the periphery was to test whether ivuxolimab changed TCR sequence diversity and drove clonal T-cell expansion. The paper covers the monotherapy dose-escalation part of the phase I ivuxolimab trial, which included N of about 50 patients. Results the study describes overall, beyond this receptor: At doses of 0.1 to 3.0 mg/kg, clonal expansion of both CD4+ and CD8+ blood T cells was observed from baseline to week 6. After ivuxolimab, expanded clones were on average more numerous among CD8+ T cells than among CD4+ T cells. The antigen specificity of the clonally expanded peripheral T cells was not determined. Low levels of normalized T-cell clonal expansion were also seen in some patients who did not respond. In partial responders in the 0.1-3.0 mg/kg groups, normalized peripheral clonal expansion was found to be among the lowest, especially among CD8+ T cells.

For sequencing of the TCRbeta CDR3 region, genomic DNA was extracted from the sorted cells. The immunoSEQ Assay was used to sequence the TCRbeta CDR3 regions. TCRdb obtained this table from immuneACCESS and retained in-frame rearrangements with V and J assigned. These tables miss some clones; where compared with another copy, unresolved V genes account for less than half of the shortfall, and the remainder is unexplained. The table for this sample lists about 80,000 clones; 85% to 95% of them were counted only once. The top ten clones comprise roughly 9.6% of the sample. Comment on this clone: Its binding antigen is unknown. The input lacks base qualities; no much larger clone sits a single base away.

The trial excluded patients who had a history of autoimmune disease or who were on systemic immunosuppression. In every dose cohort, peripheral blood was drawn for TCR sequencing at baseline, cycle 4 day 1, and cycle 7 day 1. Samples came from an open-label, multicenter, first-in-human phase I dose-escalation trial of ivuxolimab. The trial enrolled adults with locally advanced or metastatic head and neck squamous cell, hepatocellular, melanoma or renal cell carcinoma. Before TCR sequencing, CD4+ T cells and CD8+ T cells from peripheral blood were sorted into separate populations. CDR3 length: 14 amino acids, cysteine to phenylalanine. Left in the record is the CDR3 DNA by itself, 42 bases read in frame from the first base. V is trimmed back by 2 bases and J by 10 bases, and the junction contains 6 bases that no gene match accounts for. In the germline V gene (reference sequence), CDR1 corresponds to SGHNT and CDR2 to YYREEE.

This sequence was found in an adult with an advanced solid tumor such as melanoma, head and neck, liver or kidney cancer. The material sequenced was CD4+ or CD8+ T cells sorted from blood, taken in a trial of the OX40 agonist ivuxolimab. The chain couples TRBV5-4 to TRBJ1-4; 9 middle bases align to TRBD1. At the DNA level, the sequence is TGTGCCAGCAGCTTTACAGGGGGCGCCGGAAAACTGTTTTTT. It encodes CASSFTGGAGKLFF.